This entry is about one T cell receptor beta chain. Antigen specificity is unknown. The data derive from a study of siplizumab effects on memory and regulatory T cells. Whole-study findings and limits: The mapping of alloreactive clones to unstimulated subsets covered only a minor fraction of them. Controls showed an average of around 27% Treg-derived mappable alloreactive CD4+ clones, while siplizumab showed under 80%.

The CDR3 loop spans 14 amino acids. Per germline, CDR1 SGHVS and CDR2 FNYEAQ. The V gene lost 5 bases and the J gene lost 0 bases, with 8 bases spanning the gap. The study assayed 100,000 or so TCR templates per sample. Clones were read by immunoSEQ multiplex PCR, and TCRdb kept only the in-frame ones, dropping some. The table includes over 95,000 clones, 85% to 95% detected once. The chain links TRBV7-6 to TRBJ1-3, with D perhaps matching TRBD1 (6 bases). Sequences were obtained from non-Treg CD4+ T cells sorted from blood. The sequence came from a human donor in good health. The CDR3, as DNA: TGTGCCAGCAGCCCGGGGGCCTCTGGAAACACCATATATTTT. As protein: CASSPGASGNTIYF.